The entry that follows covers one T cell receptor beta chain sequence. Its specificity is not known. The data derive from a study of cytomegalovirus exposure and HLA in healthy donors. Study-level results: Some public TCRs appeared in many individuals, while most sequences were rare. On later analysis, the bulk of CMV-associated TCR beta chains appeared to be HLA-restricted.

The CDR3 totals 15 residues. Germline lookup yields CDR1 SEHNR and CDR2 FQNEAQ (reference sequence). A multiplex PCR was run with 60 Vbeta primers and 13 Jbeta primers. This table comes from immunoSEQ multiplex PCR, and its TCRdb copy is limited to in-frame clones, with some not included. The sample includes some 140,000 clones, around 70% of them seen just once. The sample comprised PBMCs. The V and J genes are TRBV7-9 and TRBJ2-5; the D gene is possibly TRBD2 (6 bases). Matching the DNA end better, TRBJ2-7 makes the J call doubtful. This clonotype originated in a man aged 25-45 years in good health and CMV-seronegative. DNA of the CDR3: TGTGCCAGCAGCCCAGCGGACGGGACTCACTACGAGCAGTACTTC. This gives the protein CASSPADGTHYEQYF.